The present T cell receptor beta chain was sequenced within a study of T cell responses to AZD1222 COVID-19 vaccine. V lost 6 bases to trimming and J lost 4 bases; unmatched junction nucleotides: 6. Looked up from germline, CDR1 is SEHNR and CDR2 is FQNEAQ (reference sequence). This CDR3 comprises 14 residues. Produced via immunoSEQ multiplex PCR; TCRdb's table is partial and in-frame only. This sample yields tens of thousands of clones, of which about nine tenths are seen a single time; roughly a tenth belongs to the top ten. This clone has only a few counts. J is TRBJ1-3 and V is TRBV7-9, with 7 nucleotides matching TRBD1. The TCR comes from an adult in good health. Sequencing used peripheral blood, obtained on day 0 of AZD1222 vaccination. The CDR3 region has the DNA TGTGCCAGCAGAAGAGGGGGCGCGGGAAACACCATATATTTT. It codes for CASRRGGAGNTIYF.